The next 19 T cell receptor beta chains were all read from a single sample in a study of CXCR3-negative and CXCR3-positive naive CD8 T cells. Libraries were UMI-labeled 5' RACE TRB cDNA. TCRdb reprocessed the 5' RACE reads and stores each CDR3 protein as one record, lacking DNA. This listing includes around 26,000 distinct CDR3 sequences. The sample taken for sequencing was naive CXCR3- CD8+ T cells from blood. Subset denoted: CD45RO-CCR7+CD27+CD95- naive CD8+ T cells lacking CXCR3 (TNR3-). The receptors come from a human donor in good health. Some clones in this sample may be carry-over from other donors' samples.

This rearrangement joins TRBV6-2 or TRBV6-3 to TRBJ1-5; the TCRdb D gene call, TRBD1, has no DNA to confirm it. Germline values: CDR1 MNHEY, CDR2 SVGEGT. The CDR3 spans 18 residues. The CDR3 sequence: CASSQDGTGGYSNQPQHF.

The rearrangement links TRBV4-1 to TRBJ2-4; TCRdb lists TRBD2, though no DNA is available to test this call. The CDR3 consists of 14 residues. CDR1 MGHRA and CDR2 YSYEKL come from the germline V gene. The CDR3 here is CASSQVAGLAIQYF.

This clonotype counts as medium-sized (0.01 to 0.1%) by frequency. V and J are TRBV12-3 or TRBV12-4 and TRBJ2-5; the TCRdb call, TRBD1, lacks DNA for checking. This CDR3 spans 15 amino acids. The CDR3 is CASSLTPGHQETQYF.

The J gene is TRBJ2-5, the V gene TRBV29-1; TCRdb lists TRBD1, though no DNA is available to test this call. Germline CDR1 and CDR2: SQVTM and ANQGSEA. This CDR3 is built from 12 residues. Here the CDR3 reads CSGEATGGDQYF.

The chain has TRBV20-1 and TRBJ1-2; no DNA is available, so the TRBD1 call from TCRdb remains unchecked. Germline V gene sequence: CDR1 DFQATT, CDR2 SNEGSKA (reference sequence). The CDR3 has 16 amino acids. Here the CDR3 reads CSASRDRSPFNYGYTF.

The chain recombines TRBV25-1 with TRBJ1-1. The CDR3 has 14 residues. Germline CDR1 MGHDK, CDR2 SYGVNS. This chain's CDR3 is CASSEPSQNTEAFF.

The chain employs TRBV28 and TRBJ1-5; checking the TCRdb D call of TRBD1 is not possible without DNA. Germline CDR1 MDHEN, CDR2 SYDVKM. The CDR3 contains 16 residues. CDR3 region: CASSYNRGTGDQPQHF.

The chain has TRBV12-3 or TRBV12-4 and TRBJ1-1. The CDR3 loop spans 11 amino acids. CDR3 sequence: CASSENTEAFF.

V usage is TRBV21-1 and J usage is TRBJ2-5; TCRdb's D call, TRBD1, is unchecked because there is no DNA. TRBV21-1 represents a pseudogene. This CDR3 contains 13 residues. CDR3 sequence: CASRPWGQETQYF.

The chain combines TRBV19 with TRBJ2-3; the D call from TCRdb, TRBD2, cannot be confirmed without DNA. Germline lookup yields CDR1 LNHDA and CDR2 SQIVND (reference sequence). CDR3 length: 15 residues. CDR3 sequence: CASSRPPGGADTQYF.

The chain combines TRBV6-4 with TRBJ2-3; TCRdb picks TRBD2, but there is no DNA to check that call. CDR3 length: 14 residues. Germline values: CDR1 MRHNA, CDR2 SNTAGT. This CDR3 is CASSDTSGADTQYF.

By frequency, this clonotype is medium-sized (0.01 to 0.1%). The V gene is TRBV27, the J gene TRBJ1-5; TCRdb indicates TRBD1, and absent DNA this call remains unverified. CDR1 is MNHEY and CDR2 is SMNVEV in the germline V gene (reference sequence). The CDR3 has 16 amino acids. CDR3 protein: CASRRDRGEYNQPQHF.

This rearrangement joins TRBV29-1 to TRBJ1-2; no DNA is available, so the TRBD1 call from TCRdb remains unchecked. This CDR3 is 13 amino acids long. Per the germline V gene, CDR1 is SQVTM and CDR2 is ANQGSEA. This chain's CDR3 is CSVGTTTNYGYTF. Full variable domain (remainder filled in from reference TRBV29-1 and TRBJ1-2): SAVISQKPSRDICQRGTSLTIQCQVDSQVTMMFWYRQQPGQSLTLIATANQGSEATYESGFVIDKFPISRPNLTFSTLTVSNMSPEDSSIYLCSVGTTTNYGYTFGSGTRLTVV.

The chain is built from TRBV5-5 and TRBJ1-3; TCRdb selects TRBD1, and the lack of DNA leaves this call unchecked. CDR1 and CDR2 from the germline V gene are SGHKS and YYEKEE (reference sequence). CDR3 length equals 15 residues. CDR3 loop: CASRRDTSSGNTIYF.

The CDR3 here is CASSLSTTDYTGELFF. The chain has TRBV5-5 and TRBJ2-2. The germline V gene encodes CDR1 SGHKS and CDR2 YYEKEE (reference sequence). This CDR3 is built from 16 residues.

Frequency places this clonotype as medium-sized (0.01 to 0.1%). V and J are TRBV20-1 and TRBJ1-2; no DNA is available, so the TRBD1 call from TCRdb remains unchecked. This CDR3 has 16 residues. Germline V gene sequence: CDR1 DFQATT, CDR2 SNEGSKA (reference sequence). The CDR3 spells CSARSPRGGSGEGYTF.

The J gene is TRBJ2-5, the V gene TRBV29-1; there is no DNA to check the TCRdb D call of TRBD2. This CDR3 comprises 13 residues. The germline CDR1 and CDR2 sequences are SQVTM and ANQGSEA. Here the CDR3 reads CSVEESSAETQYF.

This chain connects TRBV20-1 to TRBJ1-5; as DNA is missing, the TRBD1 call by TCRdb cannot be tested. Germline V gene lookup returns CDR1 DFQATT and CDR2 SNEGSKA (reference sequence). The CDR3 spans 12 residues. The CDR3 sequence: CSANQGGQPQHF.

V usage is TRBV7-2 and J usage is TRBJ2-7. The germline CDR1 and CDR2 sequences are SGHTA and FQGNSA. The CDR3 length is 11 residues. CDR3 sequence reads: CASSVGWEQYF.